The 5 T cell receptor beta chains given below trace back to one sample, sequenced in a study of Tregs in tolerant kidney transplant recipients. Clones were read by immunoSEQ multiplex PCR, and TCRdb kept only the in-frame ones, dropping some. The sample comprises about 100,000 clones, 80% to 95% of which are singletons, and 0.46% rests with the top ten. Material: CD4+ T cells from blood, obtained before the transplant. These receptors were collected from a human donor who received a combined kidney and bone marrow transplant.

V usage is TRBV30 and J usage is TRBJ1-2, with 7 bases lining up with TRBD1. CDR1 and CDR2 from the germline V gene are GTSNPN and SVGIG (reference sequence). This CDR3 is 17 amino acids long. V was clipped by 3 bases and J by 8 bases; unmatched bases: 21. In DNA form, the CDR3 reads TGTGCCTGGAGCGACAAAAGAAGACAGGGAATATTGAGGGGCTACACCTTC. Amino acid sequence: CAWSDKRRQGILRGYTF. The whole variable domain, filled in from reference TRBV30 and TRBJ1-2, reads SQTIHQWPATLVQPVGSPLSLECTVEGTSNPNLYWYRQAAGRGLQLLFYSVGIGQISSEVPQNLSASRPQDRQFILSSKKLLLSDSGFYLCAWSDKRRQGILRGYTFGSGTRLTVV.

The rearrangement joins TRBV7-3 to TRBJ2-1; D unresolved. Germline values: CDR1 SGHTA, CDR2 FQGTGA. V lost 2 bases to trimming and J lost 2 bases, with 10 bases between them. The CDR3 is made up of 15 amino acids. DNA of the CDR3: TGTGCCAGCAGCTTAGACACGAGAACCTACAATGAGCAGTTCTTC. Encoded protein: CASSLDTRTYNEQFF.

The CDR3 DNA reads as TGTGCCAGCAGTTACGGGAGAGGGGGAGGCTACACCTTC. Translation gives CASSYGRGGGYTF. J is TRBJ1-2 and V is TRBV6-6; maybe TRBD1 (6 bases). CDR3 size: 13 residues. CDR1 is MNHNY and CDR2 is SVGAGI in the germline V gene (reference sequence). V lost 2 bases and J lost 8, with 12 bases in between.

This chain joins TRBV5-4 and TRBJ2-7; a weak D match, TRBD2 (5 bases). Trimming shortened V by 2 bases and J by 0 bases, and 9 bases separated the two germline ends. The CDR3 is made up of 14 amino acids. CDR1 and CDR2 from the germline V gene are SGHNT and YYREEE (reference sequence). DNA of the CDR3: TGTGCCAGCAGCTTCGGACTCAGCTCCTACGAGCAGTACTTC. It translates to CASSFGLSSYEQYF.

The genes are TRBV30 and TRBJ1-1; possible D gene TRBD1, 6 bases. The length of the CDR3 is 14 residues. From germline, CDR1 is GTSNPN and CDR2 SVGIG (reference sequence). Trimming removed 0 bases at V and 8 bases at J, with 16 bases between. The CDR3 is CAWSVGGLVVEAFF. DNA for the CDR3: TGTGCCTGGAGTGTGGGGGGGCTTGTGGTAGAAGCTTTCTTT.